One sample yielded the 15 T cell receptor beta chains listed below, sequenced in a study of control samples from healthy donors and cancer patients. TCRdb's table, derived via immunoSEQ multiplex PCR, lists solely in-frame clones and lacks some. The data show about 140,000 clones, roughly 94% seen once. The sequenced sample was blood. The receptors derive from a man aged 35-49 years in good health.

The rearrangement uses TRBV10-3 and TRBJ2-3; weak D call: TRBD1 (6 bases). CDR1 is ENHRY and CDR2 is SYGVKD in the germline V gene. The CDR3 spans 15 residues. The V gene lost 3 bases and the J gene lost 6 bases, with 16 bases spanning the gap. CDR3 sequence (DNA): TGTGCCATCAGTGAACAGGGCCAAGCTGGTGATACGCAGTATTTT. Its translation: CAISEQGQAGDTQYF.

The sample holds a few counts of this clone. This rearrangement joins TRBV11-2 to TRBJ1-3; D is unclear. Per the germline V gene, CDR1 is SGHAT and CDR2 is FQNNGV. Trimming shortened V by 5 bases and J by 4 bases, and 15 bases separated the two germline ends. There are 15 residues in the CDR3. CDR3 sequence reads: CASSIDGFSGNTIYF. CDR3 DNA: TGTGCCAGCAGCATTGACGGATTTTCAGGAAACACCATATATTTT.

The chain employs TRBV23-1 and TRBJ1-1; D remains ambiguous. TRBV23-1 is classed as an ORF, of uncertain function. V dropped 3 bases and J dropped 3 bases, with 11 bases sitting between them. This CDR3 region has 14 residues. CDR3 DNA: TGCGCCAGCAGTCAGGACGAGGGAGACACTGAAGCTTTCTTT. It is translated as CASSQDEGDTEAFF.

The chain is built from TRBV5-4 and TRBJ1-2, with D unresolved. The CDR3 is made up of 13 amino acids. The V end was cut by 3 bases, the J end by 8 bases, with 14 bases between. Per the germline V gene, CDR1 is SGHNT and CDR2 is YYREEE (reference sequence). CDR3 loop: CASSWPAGSGYTF. The DNA of the CDR3 is TGTGCCAGCAGCTGGCCCGCGGGGTCCGGCTACACCTTC.

J is TRBJ1-5 and V is TRBV21-1; no check of the table's D call, TRBD1, against the DNA was made. TRBV21-1 is a pseudogene segment. This CDR3 comprises 18 residues. The CDR3 DNA is TGTGCCAGCAGCCGGGACAGGGTTGAAACTAATAGCAATCAGCCCCAGCATTTT. Translation gives CASSRDRVETNSNQPQHF.

This clone was seen a few times. The V call is TRBV9, the J call TRBJ2-3, with TRBD2 matching 10 bases. V lost 3 bases, J lost 0 bases, and 13 bases stayed unmatched. Germline CDR1 and CDR2: SGDLS and YYNGEE. The CDR3 totals 19 residues. Written as DNA, the CDR3 is TGTGCCAGCAGCGACCCCACCACTAGACTAGCGGGCAGCACAGATACGCAGTATTTT. Residues: CASSDPTTRLAGSTDTQYF.

This clone was found once. The chain has TRBV24-1 and TRBJ1-1, with D tentatively TRBD1 (5 bases). Trimming stripped 6 bases from V and 4 bases from J, with 17 bases between. Germline loops: CDR1 KGHDR, CDR2 SFDVKD. The CDR3 has 15 residues. The CDR3 protein is CATSPPGGDSTEAFF. CDR3 nucleotides: TGTGCCACCAGTCCTCCCGGGGGGGATAGCACTGAAGCTTTCTTT.

CDR3 region: CASSQDRGFGGTVNTEAFF. The CDR3 DNA sequence: TGTGCCAGCAGCCAAGATCGGGGATTTGGTGGGACAGTGAACACTGAAGCTTTCTTT. The V gene is TRBV14, the J gene TRBJ1-1; 7 bases agree with TRBD1. V dropped 0 bases and J dropped 0; count of bases not matched to a gene: 13. Germline CDR1 reads SGHDN; CDR2 reads FVKESK. The CDR3 extends over 19 amino acids. The full variable domain, with the rest looked up from reference TRBV14 and TRBJ1-1, is EAGVTQFPSHSVIEKGQTVTLRCDPISGHDNLYWYRRVMGKEIKFLLHFVKESKQDESGMPNNRFLAERTGGTYSTLKVQPAELEDSGVYFCASSQDRGFGGTVNTEAFFGQGTRLTVV.

This chain uses TRBV7-8 with TRBJ1-5; no clear D gene. Germline V gene data show CDR1 as SGHVS and CDR2 as FQNEAQ. CDR3 length equals 13 residues. Trimming took off 1 base at V and 4 bases at J, with 5 bases between the two ends. CDR3 coding DNA: TGTGCCAGCAGCTTAGTCGGGAATCAGCCCCAGCATTTT. Amino acid sequence: CASSLVGNQPQHF.

The rearrangement uses TRBV4-1 and TRBJ2-1; D ambiguous. V gave up 0 bases and J gave up 12 bases, with 24 bases separating them. The germline gives CDR1 MGHRA, CDR2 YSYEKL. This CDR3 is 17 amino acids long. In nucleotides, the CDR3 is TGCGCCAGCAGCCAAGATCCCCGCCACCTTCTAGTGGGAAGGCAGTTCTTC. This gives the protein CASSQDPRHLLVGRQFF.

The chain couples TRBV5-6 to TRBJ1-2, with D possibly being TRBD1 (5 bases). This CDR3 region has 14 residues. CDR1 is SGHDT, CDR2 YYEEEE, per germline. Trimming left V 5 bases short and J 3 bases short, with 14 bases between. This CDR3 reads CASSRGPSDYGYTF. The CDR3 DNA sequence: TGTGCCAGCAGTCGGGGCCCCTCCGACTATGGCTACACCTTC.

The chain has TRBV12-3 or TRBV12-4 and TRBJ2-1; D is unclear. CDR3 length equals 11 residues. With 1 base removed from V and 13 bases from J, the gap between germline ends came to 8 bases. Written as DNA, the CDR3 is TGTGCCAGCAGTTTAGGTAGAATTCAGTTCTTC. This codes for CASSLGRIQFF.

In its sample, this clone was seen once. V is TRBV7-9 and J is TRBJ1-2, with 12 nucleotides matching TRBD1. This CDR3 has 15 residues. The junction had 9 bases not matched to a gene; V was cut back by 5 bases and J by 8 bases. CDR1 SEHNR and CDR2 FQNEAQ come from the germline V gene (reference sequence). The CDR3 loop is CASSKTPGTGGGYTF. The CDR3 DNA sequence: TGTGCCAGCAGCAAAACCCCCGGGACAGGGGGCGGCTACACCTTC.

The chain combines TRBV5-1 with TRBJ1-1; D is possibly TRBD1 (6 bases). V was clipped by 3 bases and J by 5 bases, with 14 bases between them. The CDR3 spans 14 residues. Germline loops: CDR1 SGHRS, CDR2 YFSETQ. CDR3 coding DNA: TGCGCCAGCAGCTCTATACAGGGAGGGACTGAAGCTTTCTTT. It yields the protein CASSSIQGGTEAFF.

This clone was detected only once. The V call is TRBV2, the J call TRBJ2-7; D is unclear. Germline values: CDR1 SNHLY, CDR2 FYNNEI. CDR3 size: 14 residues. V was shortened by 7 bases and J by 7 bases, with 20 bases between the two germline ends. The CDR3 sequence is CASNTGGPSEEQYF. CDR3 DNA: TGTGCCAGCAATACGGGCGGCCCAAGCGAGGAGCAGTACTTC.